These T cell receptor beta chains were read from a single sample in a study of blood T cell repertoires in COVID-19. Repertoires were generated with immunoSEQ multiplex PCR, while TCRdb's copy carries only in-frame clones and drops some. The data hold 230,000 or so clones, with 75% to 85% observed a single time. The source material was peripheral blood. These receptors were taken from a woman aged 40 to 50 who had recovered from COVID-19. CDR3s include the opening cysteine and the closing phenylalanine or tryptophan. A D gene is named only where the DNA matches it firmly. The size entry is marked missing in some rows and otherwise reads once, few, many or a size class.

TRBJ2-7 | 18 | TRBD1 | TRBV27 | . | CASRSRSDRGNNPYEQYF | TGTGCCAGCAGATCCCGGTCAGACAGGGGCAATAATCCCTACGAGCAGTACTTC
TRBJ2-1 | 17 | . | TRBV9 | . | CASSSRVRTTAYNEQFF | TGTGCCAGCAGCTCTCGGGTTCGGACAACCGCCTACAATGAGCAGTTCTTC
TRBJ2-1 | 13 | TRBD1 | TRBV5-1 | . | CASSSGDRDQQFF | TGCGCCAGCAGCTCGGGGGACAGGGACCAGCAGTTCTTC
TRBJ2-7 | 15 | TRBD1 | TRBV11-2 | . | CASSSSGTVRYEQYF | TGTGCCAGCAGCTCCTCCGGGACAGTTCGCTACGAGCAGTACTTC
TRBJ2-2 | 16 | TRBD1 | TRBV18 | . | CASSPEQGANTGELFF | TGTGCCAGCTCACCCGAACAGGGGGCGAACACCGGGGAGCTGTTTTTT
TRBJ2-2 | 15 | . | TRBV7-3 | . | CASSLTLGGTGELFF | TGTGCCAGCAGCTTAACGTTGGGGGGTACCGGGGAGCTGTTTTTT
TRBJ1-2 | 12 | TRBD1 | TRBV20-1 | . | CSASLQGGGYTF | TGCAGTGCTAGTTTACAGGGGGGAGGCTACACCTTC
TRBJ2-1 | 13 | TRBD2 | TRBV10-3 | once | CAIMALAGGEQFF | TGTGCCATCATGGCACTAGCGGGGGGGGAGCAGTTCTTC
TRBJ2-7 | 14 | TRBD1 | TRBV27 | . | CASSMWDRGYEQYF | TGTGCCAGCAGCATGTGGGACAGGGGCTACGAGCAGTACTTC
TRBJ1-6 | 14 | TRBD1 | TRBV3-1/TRBV3-2 | . | CASSLGTDNSPLHF | TGTGCCAGCAGCCTCGGGACAGATAATTCACCCCTCCACTTT
TRBJ2-1 | 16 | TRBD1 | TRBV5-1 | . | CASSLEYVTGANEQFF | TGCGCCAGCAGCTTGGAATATGTGACAGGGGCCAATGAGCAGTTCTTC
TRBJ2-1 | 15 | TRBD2 | TRBV6-5 | . | CASSPTSNSRNEQFF | TGTGCCAGCAGTCCGACTAGCAATTCGAGGAATGAGCAGTTCTTC
TRBJ2-5 | 16 | TRBD2 | TRBV4-1 | . | CASSQTAGTSGETQYF | TGCGCCAGCAGCCAAACCGCCGGGACTAGCGGAGAGACCCAGTACTTC
TRBJ1-6 | 12 | . | TRBV2 | . | CASRQDNSPLHF | TGTGCCAGCAGACAGGATAATTCACCCCTCCACTTT
TRBJ2-7 | 11 | . | TRBV5-1 | . | CASSLDNEQYF | TGCGCCAGCAGCTTGGATAACGAGCAGTACTTC
TRBJ2-3 | 14 | TRBD2 | TRBV5-6 | few | CASSLSGGADTQYF | TGTGCCAGCAGCTTGTCGGGGGGGGCCGATACGCAGTATTTT